The 4 T cell receptor beta chains in this list originate from one sample, sequenced in a study of early T cells in non-severe SARS-CoV-2 infection. TCRdb re-derived calls from the 5' RACE reads in MiXCR, one entry per CDR3 protein. Of roughly 66,000 distinct CDR3 sequences in the sample, approximately 8.3% are singletons; the top ten hold roughly 3.2%. Sample: whole blood. These TCRs come from an adult who was a healthcare worker with PCR-confirmed SARS-CoV-2 infection or an uninfected control (not recorded which).

This clonotype was observed a few times. The chain uses TRBV18 and TRBJ2-7; TRBD1 might be the D (6 bases). The length of the CDR3 is 13 residues. Germline CDR1 reads KGHSH; CDR2 reads LQKENI. Trimming shortened V by 2 bases and J by 4 bases, and 9 bases separated the two germline ends. The CDR3 loop is CASSPGGVYEQYF. CDR3 nucleotide sequence: TGTGCCAGCTCACCAGGGGGCGTTTACGAGCAGTACTTC.

The rearrangement links TRBV7-2 to TRBJ1-1; D remains ambiguous. This CDR3 has 13 amino acids. Per the germline V gene, CDR1 is SGHTA and CDR2 is FQGNSA. The ends were cut back, 11 bases at V and 1 base at J, with 14 bases in the middle. CDR3: CAGGLTSNTEAFF. The CDR3 nucleotides read TGTGCCGGTGGTTTGACGTCGAACACTGAAGCTTTCTTT.

The genes are TRBV5-1 and TRBJ2-7; D perhaps matches TRBD2 (6 bases). The CDR3 totals 15 residues. CDR1 is SGHRS and CDR2 is YFSETQ in the germline V gene. V lost 4 bases and J 4 bases, leaving 18 bases between the germline ends. CDR3 nucleotide sequence: TGCGCCAGCAGCCAGGACGTCGGCGGGGAGTACGAGCAGTACTTC. It yields the protein CASSQDVGGEYEQYF.

This clonotype was detected ten times or more. The rearrangement joins TRBV6-1 to TRBJ1-4, with D possibly being TRBD1 (6 bases). The CDR3 covers 12 residues. Germline V gene lookup returns CDR1 MNHNS and CDR2 SASEGT. Trimming took off 7 bases at V and 8 bases at J, with 11 bases between the two ends. The CDR3 DNA sequence: TGTGCCAGCAAGGGGGATGGCGAAAAACTGTTTTTT. Translation: CASKGDGEKLFF.